The 22 T cell receptor beta chains given below trace back to one sample, sequenced in a study of blood T cell repertoires in COVID-19. Data came from immunoSEQ multiplex PCR; TCRdb stores just in-frame clones and leaves some out. The sample holds more than 250,000 clones, roughly 90% seen once. Material: peripheral blood. The receptors stem from a human donor in a cohort sampled during active COVID-19.

There are a few counts of this clone. The chain carries TRBV18 and TRBJ2-7; D is possibly TRBD1 (7 bases). The CDR3 covers 18 residues. The V end was cut by 3 bases, the J end by 3 bases, with 24 bases between. CDR1 and CDR2 from the germline V gene are KGHSH and LQKENI. The CDR3 region is CASSPYLRSQGGGYEQYF. The CDR3 nucleotides read TGTGCCAGCTCACCCTACCTGAGGAGCCAGGGGGGAGGCTACGAGCAGTACTTC.

The chain is built from TRBV12-2 and TRBJ2-7; the DNA was not used to check the table's D call, TRBD2. TRBV12-2 constitutes a pseudogene. CDR3 length equals 13 residues. CDR3 in DNA: TGTGCAAGTCGCCTAGATGTTAGCTACGAGCAGTACTTC. It translates to CASRLDVSYEQYF.

This chain links TRBV19 with TRBJ2-3, with a possible D match to TRBD1 (5 bases). Germline loops: CDR1 LNHDA, CDR2 SQIVND (reference sequence). The CDR3 covers 13 residues. Trimming stripped 2 bases from V and 7 bases from J, with 10 bases between. CDR3 nucleotides: TGTGCCAGTAGTATACAGGGCCTAAATACGCAGTATTTT. It codes for CASSIQGLNTQYF.

The CDR3 DNA reads as TGTGCCAGCACCCGGACACCTTCACCCCTCCACTTT. It is translated as CASTRTPSPLHF. V and J are TRBV7-9 and TRBJ1-6; possibly TRBD1 for D (5 bases). The ends were cut back, 7 bases at V and 9 bases at J, with 10 bases in the middle. The CDR3 has 12 amino acids. CDR1 and CDR2 (germline): SEHNR, FQNEAQ (reference sequence).

In this sample, this clone turned up once. The chain joins TRBV7-3 to TRBJ2-7; TRBD2 aligns across 9 bases. Germline-derived CDR1 and CDR2 are SGHTA and FQGTGA. V shed 0 bases, J shed 5 bases, and the junction held 2 bases outside the gene matches. This CDR3 has 14 residues. Written as DNA, the CDR3 is TGTGCCAGCAGCTTAACGGGACTAGCCCACGAGCAGTACTTC. Translation: CASSLTGLAHEQYF.

J is TRBJ2-1 and V is TRBV7-2; TRBD2 is a possible D gene (6 bases). Trimming stripped 0 bases from V and 6 bases from J, with 9 bases between. This CDR3 has 14 residues. Germline CDR1 reads SGHTA; CDR2 reads FQGNSA. CDR3 residues: CASSLAGEANEQFF. CDR3 DNA: TGTGCCAGCAGCTTAGCGGGGGAGGCCAATGAGCAGTTCTTC. The full variable domain, its missing parts supplied by reference TRBV7-2 and TRBJ2-1, is GAGVSQSPSNKVTEKGKDVELRCDPISGHTALYWYRQSLGQGLEFLIYFQGNSAPDKSGLPSDRFSAERTGGSVSTLTIQRTQQEDSAVYLCASSLAGEANEQFFGPGTRLTVL.

As DNA, the CDR3 is TGTGCCAGCAGGAAGACAGGGGGCACTGAAGCTTTCTTT. It translates to CASRKTGGTEAFF. This chain links TRBV6-4 with TRBJ1-1; 9 bases line up with TRBD1. Germline V gene lookup returns CDR1 MRHNA and CDR2 SNTAGT. CDR3 length equals 13 residues. V was pared by 6 bases and J by 4 bases, with 3 bases of the junction left unmatched.

This clone was found a few times. As DNA, the CDR3 is TGTGCCAGCAGAGTGACAGGGAGCTACGAGCAGTACTTC. Its protein is CASRVTGSYEQYF. The rearrangement uses TRBV28 and TRBJ2-7; 7 bases are shared with TRBD1. Per germline, CDR1 MDHEN and CDR2 SYDVKM. CDR3 length: 13 residues. J gave up 3 bases and V 6 bases, and 5 bases lay outside the gene matches.

As regards this clone: At one boundary the junction diverges from the germline segment, which might be a read error. J is TRBJ2-7 and V is TRBV6-4; D perhaps matches TRBD1 (5 bases). Germline V lookup: CDR1 MRHNA, CDR2 SNTAGT. The CDR3 totals 10 residues. The CDR3 DNA reads as TGTGCCAGCAGGACGGACACGTCCGACTTC. Residues: CASRTDTSDF.

The chain uses TRBV4-3 and TRBJ2-7; 8 bases align to TRBD2. The V and J ends lost 0 bases and 3 bases, in that order; junction bases with no gene match: 4. Germline loops: CDR1 LGHNA, CDR2 YSLEER. The length of the CDR3 is 15 residues. CDR3 amino acids: CASSQDLSGGYEQYF. The CDR3 DNA reads TGCGCCAGCAGCCAAGATCTAAGCGGGGGCTACGAGCAGTACTTC.

The rearrangement uses TRBV19 and TRBJ2-3; 12 bases agree with TRBD1. Germline values: CDR1 LNHDA, CDR2 SQIVND (reference sequence). J lost 1 base, V lost 4 bases, and 9 bases had no gene match. The CDR3 is made up of 18 amino acids. CDR3 amino acids: CASSNRDRGQLGTDTQYF. The CDR3 DNA follows: TGTGCCAGTAGTAACCGGGACAGGGGGCAATTGGGCACAGATACGCAGTATTTT.

The chain recombines TRBV6-4 with TRBJ1-1; D ambiguous. The V end was cut by 7 bases, the J end by 7 bases, with 19 bases between. The germline V gene has CDR1 MRHNA and CDR2 SNTAGT. CDR3 length equals 14 residues. The DNA for the CDR3 is TGTGCCAGCACTAGTCGTGCCTGGCTCGGTGAAGCTTTCTTT. Translating it yields CASTSRAWLGEAFF.

This rearrangement joins TRBV9 to TRBJ1-2; D possibly corresponds to TRBD1 (5 bases). The CDR3 consists of 14 residues. CDR1 is SGDLS and CDR2 is YYNGEE in the germline V gene. V dropped 6 bases and J dropped 6 bases, with 18 bases sitting between them. CDR3 in DNA: TGTGCCAGCACCCTCATGGGGGACTCCCATGGCTACACCTTC. This translates into CASTLMGDSHGYTF. Variable domain in full (rest from reference TRBV9 and TRBJ1-2): DSGVTQTPKHLITATGQRVTLRCSPRSGDLSVYWYQQSLDQGLQFLIQYYNGEERAKGNILERFSAQQFPDLHSELNLSSLELGDSALYFCASTLMGDSHGYTFGSGTRLTVV.

This clone was recorded once. This rearrangement joins TRBV14 to TRBJ2-7, with D unclear. The V end lost 1 base, the J end lost 2 bases, and 18 bases lay between the germline ends. The germline V gene encodes CDR1 SGHDN and CDR2 FVKESK. This CDR3 has 17 residues. CDR3 sequence reads: CASSQGFLSESTYEQYF. In nucleotides, the CDR3 is TGTGCCAGCAGCCAAGGTTTTCTCAGCGAAAGCACCTACGAGCAGTACTTC.

This sequence joins TRBV4-1 and TRBJ2-5; maybe TRBD2 (5 bases). V was cut by 2 bases and J by 4 bases, with 14 bases left in between. Germline values: CDR1 MGHRA, CDR2 YSYEKL. CDR3 length equals 15 residues. CDR3 in DNA: TGCGCCAGCAGCCAACCGGGGTTGGGAAGAGAGACCCAGTACTTC. Translation: CASSQPGLGRETQYF.

V is TRBV11-3 and J is TRBJ2-7; 9 bases are a match to TRBD1. V was clipped by 3 bases and J by 9 bases; unmatched bases: 3. The length of the CDR3 is 12 residues. Per the germline V gene, CDR1 is SGHNT and CDR2 is YENEEA. CDR3 nucleotide sequence: TGTGCCAGCAGCTTGCACAGGGGGCCGCAGTACTTC. It translates to CASSLHRGPQYF.

This clone was seen at least ten times. The J gene is TRBJ1-5, the V gene TRBV6-5; tentative D call: TRBD1 (6 bases). CDR3 length: 13 residues. The V gene lost 6 bases and the J gene lost 4 bases, with 10 bases spanning the gap. Germline CDR1 and CDR2: MNHEY and SVGAGI. This CDR3 is CASSGQQNQPQHF. The CDR3 DNA reads TGTGCCAGCAGCGGACAGCAAAATCAGCCCCAGCATTTT.

The chain combines TRBV9 with TRBJ1-2; D perhaps matches TRBD1 (5 bases). The CDR3 runs to 13 residues. Trimming took 4 bases from V and 0 from J, leaving 7 bases between them. Germline V gene lookup returns CDR1 SGDLS and CDR2 YYNGEE. The CDR3 DNA sequence: TGTGCCAGCAGCAGGGGCGCTAACTATGGCTACACCTTC. As protein: CASSRGANYGYTF. Complete variable domain (other parts from reference TRBV9 and TRBJ1-2): DSGVTQTPKHLITATGQRVTLRCSPRSGDLSVYWYQQSLDQGLQFLIQYYNGEERAKGNILERFSAQQFPDLHSELNLSSLELGDSALYFCASSRGANYGYTFGSGTRLTVV.

This rearrangement joins TRBV30 to TRBJ2-7, with 8 bases identical to TRBD1. Germline V CDR1 and CDR2: GTSNPN, SVGIG (reference sequence). The V gene end was trimmed by 3 bases and the J gene end by 7 bases; junction bases not matched to a gene: 11. The CDR3 consists of 14 residues. The CDR3 is CAWRPTGVPTEQYF. The DNA for the CDR3 is TGTGCCTGGAGGCCGACAGGGGTTCCTACGGAGCAGTACTTC.

The chain couples TRBV3-1 (or the pseudogene TRBV3-2) to TRBJ2-2; the match to TRBD1 covers 7 bases. Germline loops: CDR1 LGHDT, CDR2 YNNKEL (reference sequence). This CDR3 has 16 amino acids. V gave up 1 base and J gave up 0 bases; unmatched junction bases: 2. CDR3 amino acids: CASSQVRGSNTGELFF. The CDR3 DNA reads TGTGCCAGCAGCCAAGTCAGGGGGTCGAACACCGGGGAGCTGTTTTTT.

Here the CDR3 reads CASSQERGIQPQHF. The DNA for the CDR3 is TGCGCCAGCAGCCAAGAACGGGGGATTCAGCCCCAGCATTTT. This rearrangement joins TRBV4-3 to TRBJ1-5; D perhaps matches TRBD1 (5 bases). V dropped 0 bases and J dropped 6 bases, with 9 bases sitting between them. Germline CDR1 is LGHNA and CDR2 is YSLEER. This CDR3 is built from 14 residues.

This chain links TRBV24-1 with TRBJ2-6; 8 bases align to TRBD1. Germline V gene data show CDR1 as KGHDR and CDR2 as SFDVKD. V lost 0 bases to trimming and J lost 0 bases; unmatched junction nucleotides: 3. The CDR3 consists of 18 residues. The CDR3 DNA reads as TGTGCCACCAGTGATTTGCGGACAGGGCACTCTGGGGCCAACGTCCTGACTTTC. This encodes CATSDLRTGHSGANVLTF.